This T cell receptor (beta chain) comes out of a study of blood T cell repertoires in COVID-19. Background on the study: PBMCs, B-cell-depleted T cells, or T cells were the source of the cDNA or gDNA that made up the material.

Trimming took 5 bases from V and 3 from J; bases not matched to a gene: 6. The CDR3 has 14 residues. The germline V gene encodes CDR1 LNHDA and CDR2 SQIVND (reference sequence). Source study methods: Amplifying reference gene primers gave estimates of nucleated cell counts. TCRdb's table, derived via immunoSEQ multiplex PCR, lists solely in-frame clones and lacks some. V and J calls and clone size follow that table, whereas D and trimming were derived from the DNA. Counted here are about 73,000 clones, about nine tenths occurring once; the ten biggest clones make up 5% to 6.5%. This chain joins TRBV19 and TRBJ2-7, with TRBD2 identical over 8 bases. The sequenced sample consisted of peripheral blood. The sequence was collected from a woman aged 18-29 years with acute or convalescent COVID-19. The CDR3 DNA follows: TGTGCCAGTAGTCCCGGGACTAGTGTCTACGAGCAGTACTTC. Protein: CASSPGTSVYEQYF. Combining the CDR3 with reference TRBV19 and TRBJ2-7 gives the whole variable domain DGGITQSPKYLFRKEGQNVTLSCEQNLNHDAMYWYRQDPGQGLRLIYYSQIVNDFQKGDIAEGYSVSREKKESFPLTVTSAQKNPTAFYLCASSPGTSVYEQYFGPGTRLTVT.